A selection of T cell receptor beta chains follows, all from one sample in a study of glioma-infiltrating T cells. TCRdb redid the calling of the multiplex PCR reads with MiXCR, one entry per CDR3 protein. The data hold approximately 190,000 distinct CDR3 sequences, with approximately 30% observed a single time. Input material: glioma tissue, nonneoplastic brain tissue, or PBMCs (not recorded which). These receptors were collected from a human donor with low-grade glioma or glioblastoma, undergoing nonglioma brain surgery, or in good health (not recorded which). CDR3s include the opening cysteine and the closing phenylalanine or tryptophan. Each record gives: V gene, CDR3 protein.

>TRBV18
CASSLTGPSPSSYGYTF
>TRBV30
CAWAAGTGSGNTIYF
>TRBV28
CASSRRGYTF
>TRBV7-9
CASSPGGYSRTEAFF
>TRBV7-2
CASSLAGPPNSPLHF
>TRBV6-2/TRBV6-3
CASSLTGDFQPQHF
>TRBV5-1
CASSQSTGPDNYGYTF
>TRBV4-2
CASSQEWRNNEQFF
>TRBV7-2
CASSLVMGYGYTF
>TRBV19
CASSAAVSNQPQHF
>TRBV20-1
CSATLRGRRSTDTQYF
>TRBV4-3
CASSDAGQNNEQFF
>TRBV6-2/TRBV6-3
CASSDLTTLNTEAFF
>TRBV6-9
CASSLGCVAFF
>TRBV11-2
CASSSGSSFGSDTQYF
>TRBV19
CASQPRTSGSGELFF
>TRBV19
CASSALAGDSYNEQFF
>TRBV12-3/TRBV12-4
CASSWLKDRGSRDSNQPQHF
>TRBV28
CASSFFSGEHSPLHF
>TRBV6-2/TRBV6-3
CASSYNPSVVPDTQYF
>TRBV3-1
CASSQGRGKFGLTTEAFF
>TRBV18
CASSEMDSEAFF
>TRBV29-1
CSVDRGNEQYF
>TRBV20-1
CSARGTASGNTIYF
>TRBV2
CASTDRPGTSGSWGNVEQFF
>TRBV25-1
CASSLAGTGFNYAYTF
>TRBV10-3
CAISEGERRAGEQFF
>TRBV2
CASSPHGTGGYEQYF
>TRBV20-1
CSARDVGGSQGQYF
>TRBV28
CASSLIPTEGTEAFF
>TRBV30
CAWSKGPADSGNTIYF
>TRBV11-2
CASSLVPIAGGSYNEQFF
>TRBV20-1
CSARGEGRGNTIYF